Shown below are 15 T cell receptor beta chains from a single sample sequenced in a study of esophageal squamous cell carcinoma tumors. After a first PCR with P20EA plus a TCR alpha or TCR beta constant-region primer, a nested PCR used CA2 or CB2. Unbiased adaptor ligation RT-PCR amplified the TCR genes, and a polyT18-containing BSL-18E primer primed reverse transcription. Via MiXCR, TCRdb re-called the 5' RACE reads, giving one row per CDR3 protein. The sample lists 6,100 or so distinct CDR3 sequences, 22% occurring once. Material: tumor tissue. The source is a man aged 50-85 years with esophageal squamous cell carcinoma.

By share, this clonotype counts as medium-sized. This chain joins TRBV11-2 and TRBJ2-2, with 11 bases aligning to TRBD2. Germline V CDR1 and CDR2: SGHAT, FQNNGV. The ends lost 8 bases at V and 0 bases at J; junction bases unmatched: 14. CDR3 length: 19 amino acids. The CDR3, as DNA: TGTGCCAGCCGAAGGACACTAGCGGGAGAAACCGCGAACACCGGGGAGCTGTTTTTT. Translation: CASRRTLAGETANTGELFF.

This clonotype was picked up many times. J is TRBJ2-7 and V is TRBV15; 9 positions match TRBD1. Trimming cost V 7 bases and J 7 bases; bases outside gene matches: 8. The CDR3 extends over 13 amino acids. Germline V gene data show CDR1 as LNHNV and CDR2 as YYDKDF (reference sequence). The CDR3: CATNRDRVGEQYF. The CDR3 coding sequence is TGTGCCACCAACCGGGACAGGGTCGGGGAGCAGTACTTC. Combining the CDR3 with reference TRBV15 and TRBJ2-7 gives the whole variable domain DAMVIQNPRYQVTQFGKPVTLSCSQTLNHNVMYWYQQKSSQAPKLLFHYYDKDFNNEADTPDNFQSRRPNTSFCFLDIRSPGLGDTAMYLCATNRDRVGEQYFGPGTRLTVT.

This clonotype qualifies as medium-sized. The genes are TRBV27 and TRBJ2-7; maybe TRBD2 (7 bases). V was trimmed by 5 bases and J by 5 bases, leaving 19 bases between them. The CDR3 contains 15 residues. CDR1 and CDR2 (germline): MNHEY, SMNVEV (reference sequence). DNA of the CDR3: TGTGCCAGCAGTCCGGGGGCTGCGGGAGCCAACGAGCAGTACTTC. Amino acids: CASSPGAAGANEQYF.

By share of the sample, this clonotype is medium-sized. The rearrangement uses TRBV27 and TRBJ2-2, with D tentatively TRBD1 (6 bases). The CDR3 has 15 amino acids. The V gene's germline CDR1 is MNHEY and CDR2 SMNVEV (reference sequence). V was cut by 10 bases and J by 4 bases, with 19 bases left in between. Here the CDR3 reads CATKWGHFGTGELFF. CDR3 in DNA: TGTGCCACAAAATGGGGACATTTTGGCACCGGGGAGCTGTTTTTT.

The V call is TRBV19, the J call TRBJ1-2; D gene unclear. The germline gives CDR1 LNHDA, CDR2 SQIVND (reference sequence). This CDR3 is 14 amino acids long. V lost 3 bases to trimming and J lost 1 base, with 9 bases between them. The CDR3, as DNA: TGTGCCAGTAGTATGGTCCGGATTAACTATGGCTACACCTTC. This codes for CASSMVRINYGYTF.

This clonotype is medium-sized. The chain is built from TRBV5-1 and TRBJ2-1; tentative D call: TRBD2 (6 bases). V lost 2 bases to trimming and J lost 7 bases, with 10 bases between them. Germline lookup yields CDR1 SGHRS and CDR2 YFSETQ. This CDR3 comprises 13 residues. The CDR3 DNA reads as TGCGCCAGCAGCTTCGGTGGGAGGAATGAGCAGTTCTTC. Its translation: CASSFGGRNEQFF.

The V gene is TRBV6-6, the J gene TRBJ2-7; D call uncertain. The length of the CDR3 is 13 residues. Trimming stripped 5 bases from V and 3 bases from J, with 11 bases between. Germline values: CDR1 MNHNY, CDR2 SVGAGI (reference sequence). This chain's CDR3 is CASSNRPVYEQYF. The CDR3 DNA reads TGTGCCAGCAGTAACCGGCCCGTCTACGAGCAGTACTTC.

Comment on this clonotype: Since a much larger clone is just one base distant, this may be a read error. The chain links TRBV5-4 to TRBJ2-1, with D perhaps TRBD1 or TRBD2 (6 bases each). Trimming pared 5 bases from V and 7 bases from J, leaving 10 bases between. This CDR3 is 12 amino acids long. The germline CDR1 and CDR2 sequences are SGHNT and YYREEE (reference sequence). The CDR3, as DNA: TGTGCCAGCAGAGGGGGGCTAAATGAGCAGTTCTTC. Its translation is CASRGGLNEQFF.

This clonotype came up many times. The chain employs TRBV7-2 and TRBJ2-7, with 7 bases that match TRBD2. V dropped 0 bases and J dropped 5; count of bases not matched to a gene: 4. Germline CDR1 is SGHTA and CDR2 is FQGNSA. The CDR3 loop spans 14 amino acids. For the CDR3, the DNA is TGTGCCAGCAGCTTAGCGGCGGGAGCGAACGAGCAGTACTTC. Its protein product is CASSLAAGANEQYF.

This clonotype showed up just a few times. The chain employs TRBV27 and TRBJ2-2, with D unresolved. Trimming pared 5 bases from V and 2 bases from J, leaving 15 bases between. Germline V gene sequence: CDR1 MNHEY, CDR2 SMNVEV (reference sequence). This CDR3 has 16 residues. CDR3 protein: CASSPGWGSNTGELFF. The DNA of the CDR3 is TGTGCCAGCAGTCCCGGTTGGGGTTCTAACACCGGGGAGCTGTTTTTT.

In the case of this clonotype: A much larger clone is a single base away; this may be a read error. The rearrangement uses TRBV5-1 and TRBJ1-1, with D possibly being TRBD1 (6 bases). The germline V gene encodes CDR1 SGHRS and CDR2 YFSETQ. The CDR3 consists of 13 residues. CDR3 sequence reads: CVSSQQGNTEAFF. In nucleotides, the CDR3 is TGCGTCAGCAGCCAACAGGGGAACACTGAAGCTTTCTTT.

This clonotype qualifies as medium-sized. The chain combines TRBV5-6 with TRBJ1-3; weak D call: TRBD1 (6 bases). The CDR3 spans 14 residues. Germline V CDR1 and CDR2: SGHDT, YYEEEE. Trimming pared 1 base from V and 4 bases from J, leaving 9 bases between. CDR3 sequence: CASSLRTAGNTIYF. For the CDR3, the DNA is TGTGCCAGCAGCTTGAGGACAGCCGGAAACACCATATATTTT. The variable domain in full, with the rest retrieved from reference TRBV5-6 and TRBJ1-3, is DAGVTQSPTHLIKTRGQQVTLRCSPKSGHDTVSWYQQALGQGPQFIFQYYEEEERQRGNFPDRFSGHQFPNYSSELNVNALLLGDSALYLCASSLRTAGNTIYFGEGSWLTVV.

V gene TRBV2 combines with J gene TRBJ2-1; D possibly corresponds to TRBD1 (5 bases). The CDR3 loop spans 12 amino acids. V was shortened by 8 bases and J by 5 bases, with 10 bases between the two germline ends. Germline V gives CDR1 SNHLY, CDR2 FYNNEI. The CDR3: CASGAENNEQFF. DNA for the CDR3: TGTGCCAGCGGGGCGGAGAACAATGAGCAGTTCTTC.

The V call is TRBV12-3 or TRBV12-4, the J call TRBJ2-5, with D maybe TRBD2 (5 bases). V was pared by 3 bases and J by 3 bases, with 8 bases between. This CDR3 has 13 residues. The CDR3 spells CASSLLAEETQYF. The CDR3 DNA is TGTGCCAGCAGTTTGCTAGCAGAAGAGACCCAGTACTTC.

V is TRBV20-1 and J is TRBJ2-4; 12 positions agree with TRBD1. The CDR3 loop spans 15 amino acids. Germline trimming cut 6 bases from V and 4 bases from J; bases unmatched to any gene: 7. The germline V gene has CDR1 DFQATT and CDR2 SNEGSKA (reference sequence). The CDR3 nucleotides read TGCAGTGCAGGGGGACAGGGGGCGATTAAAAACATTCAGTACTTC. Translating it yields CSAGGQGAIKNIQYF.